Presented here are 14 T cell receptor beta chains from one specimen sequenced in a study of T cells after yellow fever vaccination. TCRdb itself ran the 5' RACE reads through MiXCR, one entry per CDR3 protein. In the table there are 400,000 or so distinct CDR3 sequences, approximately 6% of which are singletons. Source: PBMCs, taken 5 days after the yellow fever booster vaccination. The receptors originated from a man aged 30 to 39 who received the YFV17D yellow fever vaccine.

This clonotype appeared a few times. The rearrangement links TRBV20-1 to TRBJ2-4; D not certain. The CDR3 spans 12 residues. Germline V gene data show CDR1 as DFQATT and CDR2 as SNEGSKA (reference sequence). Trimming stripped 2 bases from V and 7 bases from J, with 9 bases between. CDR3 sequence: CSARQAWNIQYF. DNA of the CDR3: TGCAGTGCTAGACAAGCGTGGAACATTCAGTACTTC.

This chain joins TRBV24-1 and TRBJ2-3, with TRBD2 matching over 9 bases. The V gene's germline CDR1 is KGHDR and CDR2 SFDVKD. The junction had 5 bases not matched to a gene; V was cut back by 3 bases and J by 5 bases. This CDR3 has 15 amino acids. The CDR3 bases are TGTGCCACCAGTGATCCTAGCGGGACTGGAGATACGCAGTATTTT. It encodes CATSDPSGTGDTQYF.

There are a few counts of this clonotype. This chain uses TRBV7-9 with TRBJ2-7; 7 bases fit TRBD1. The germline CDR1 and CDR2 sequences are SEHNR and FQNEAQ (reference sequence). This CDR3 has 14 residues. V trimming: 4 bases; J trimming: 3 bases; junction bases outside the gene matches: 6. CDR3 DNA sequence: TGTGCCAGCAGCTCACCGACAGGGTTCTACGAGCAGTACTTC. Translating it yields CASSSPTGFYEQYF.

This clonotype came up a few times. The V gene is TRBV5-1, the J gene TRBJ2-4, with 9 bases matching TRBD1. Losses at the gene ends were 2 bases for V and 9 bases for J; bases not matched to a gene: 6. This CDR3 has 14 residues. Germline lookup yields CDR1 SGHRS and CDR2 YFSETQ. CDR3 in amino acids: CASSFMDRGTIQYF. The CDR3 DNA reads as TGCGCCAGCAGCTTCATGGACAGGGGAACCATTCAGTACTTC.

This clonotype was found a few times. The rearrangement links TRBV6-5 to TRBJ2-7, with TRBD2 matching 15 bases. CDR1 is MNHEY and CDR2 is SVGAGI in the germline V gene. This CDR3 has 12 amino acids. V dropped 11 bases and J dropped 6; count of bases not matched to a gene: 2. CDR3 region: CAVGLAGGEQYF. The CDR3 DNA is TGTGCCGTGGGACTAGCGGGAGGCGAGCAGTACTTC.

This clonotype was seen many times. V and J are TRBV28 and TRBJ2-4; D is possibly TRBD2 (5 bases). CDR1 and CDR2 from the germline V gene are MDHEN and SYDVKM. CDR3 length equals 17 residues. Trimming cost V 1 base and J 0 bases, with 13 bases left between them. CDR3 nucleotide sequence: TGTGCCAGCAGTTTATCAACCAGGACTTTAGCCAAAAACATTCAGTACTTC. Amino acid sequence: CASSLSTRTLAKNIQYF.

This clonotype was counted between two and nine times. The V gene is TRBV30, the J gene TRBJ2-7; D might be TRBD1 or TRBD2, each matching 5 bases. The germline V gene has CDR1 GTSNPN and CDR2 SVGIG (reference sequence). With 0 bases removed from V and 6 bases from J, the gap between germline ends came to 12 bases. The CDR3 consists of 13 residues. The CDR3 sequence is CAWSVMGESEQYF. CDR3 DNA sequence: TGTGCCTGGAGTGTTATGGGGGAGAGCGAGCAGTACTTC.

This rearrangement joins TRBV20-1 to TRBJ1-1, with D unclear. Trimming cost V 0 bases and J 5 bases, with 10 bases left between them. Looked up from germline, CDR1 is DFQATT and CDR2 is SNEGSKA (reference sequence). The CDR3 contains 13 residues. This chain's CDR3 is CSARESGSTEAFF. The CDR3, as DNA: TGCAGTGCTAGAGAATCGGGGTCGACTGAAGCTTTCTTT.

This clonotype was counted only a few times. The junction differs from germline at one of its ends, possibly a read error. The genes are TRBV4-2 and TRBJ2-5; D may be TRBD1 or TRBD2 (5 bases each). The CDR3 is 12 residues long. The germline CDR1 and CDR2 sequences are LGHNA and YNFKEQ. CDR3 sequence: CASSQWETELDF. The CDR3 DNA sequence: TGTGCCAGCAGCCAATGGGAGACAGAGCTCGACTTC.

This clonotype showed up many times. The V call is TRBV7-2, the J call TRBJ2-2, with D unclear. Germline CDR1 is SGHTA and CDR2 is FQGNSA. The CDR3 consists of 13 residues. Deletions cut 2 bases from V and 8 bases from J, with 9 bases between. This CDR3 is CASSLYFLGELFF. The CDR3 coding sequence is TGTGCCAGCAGCTTATACTTCTTGGGGGAGCTGTTTTTT.

This clonotype was recorded a few times. The chain joins TRBV7-2 to TRBJ2-7, with D perhaps given as TRBD1 or TRBD2 (5 bases each). V was cut by 0 bases and J by 5 bases, with 11 bases left in between. Germline V lookup: CDR1 SGHTA, CDR2 FQGNSA. CDR3 size: 14 residues. CDR3 nucleotides: TGTGCCAGCAGCTTAGCGCTTGGGGGAGACGAGCAGTACTTC. Protein product: CASSLALGGDEQYF.

This clonotype was picked up a small number of times. The genes are TRBV6-6 and TRBJ2-7, with D unresolved. This CDR3 comprises 12 residues. V lost 6 bases and J 7 bases, leaving 13 bases between the germline ends. Looked up from germline, CDR1 is MNHNY and CDR2 is SVGAGI (reference sequence). DNA of the CDR3: TGTGCCAGCAGCGTGATCACTGGAGAGCAGTACTTC. Translated, it gives CASSVITGEQYF.

This clonotype was picked up many times. This CDR3 reads CASRQRGAGNQPQHF. In DNA form, the CDR3 reads TGTGCCTCCCGACAGAGGGGCGCTGGCAATCAGCCCCAGCATTTT. The rearrangement joins TRBV19 to TRBJ1-5; tentative D call: TRBD1 (5 bases). The CDR3 has 15 residues. Germline V CDR1 and CDR2: LNHDA, SQIVND (reference sequence). V was clipped by 11 bases and J by 2 bases, with 19 bases between them.

This clonotype showed up just a few times. V gene TRBV4-2 combines with J gene TRBJ2-2; tentatively, D is TRBD2 (6 bases). CDR1 is LGHNA and CDR2 is YNFKEQ in the germline V gene. The CDR3 is 17 amino acids. The V end was cut by 0 bases, the J end by 7 bases, with 18 bases between. This chain's CDR3 is CASSQDAGGGIGGELFF. The CDR3 DNA is TGTGCCAGCAGCCAAGATGCTGGAGGAGGGATCGGCGGGGAGCTGTTTTTT.